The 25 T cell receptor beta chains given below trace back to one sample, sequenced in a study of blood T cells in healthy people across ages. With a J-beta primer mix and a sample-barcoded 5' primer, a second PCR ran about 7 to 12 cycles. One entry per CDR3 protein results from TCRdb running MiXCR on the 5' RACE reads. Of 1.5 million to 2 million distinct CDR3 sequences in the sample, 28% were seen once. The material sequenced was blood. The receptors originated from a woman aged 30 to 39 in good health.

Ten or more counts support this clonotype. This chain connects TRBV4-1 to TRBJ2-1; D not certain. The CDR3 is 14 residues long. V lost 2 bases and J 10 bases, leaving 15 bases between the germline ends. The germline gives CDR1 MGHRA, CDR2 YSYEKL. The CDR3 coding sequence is TGCGCCAGCAGCCAACCACCACCCCGCGAAGAGCAGTTCTTC. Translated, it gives CASSQPPPREEQFF.

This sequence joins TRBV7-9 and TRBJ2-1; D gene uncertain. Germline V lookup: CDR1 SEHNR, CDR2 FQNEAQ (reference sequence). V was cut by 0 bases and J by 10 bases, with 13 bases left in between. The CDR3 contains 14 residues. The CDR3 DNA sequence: TGTGCCAGCAGCTTAGCGTCTGTTAGTAAGGAGCAGTTCTTC. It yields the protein CASSLASVSKEQFF.

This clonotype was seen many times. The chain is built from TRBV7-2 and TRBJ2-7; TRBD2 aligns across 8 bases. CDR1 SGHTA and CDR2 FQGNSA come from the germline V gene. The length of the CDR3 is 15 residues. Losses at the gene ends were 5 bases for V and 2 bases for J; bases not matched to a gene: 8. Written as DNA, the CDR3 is TGTGCCAGCAGCGTTGCAGCGGGAGTTACCTACGAGCAGTACTTC. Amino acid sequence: CASSVAAGVTYEQYF.

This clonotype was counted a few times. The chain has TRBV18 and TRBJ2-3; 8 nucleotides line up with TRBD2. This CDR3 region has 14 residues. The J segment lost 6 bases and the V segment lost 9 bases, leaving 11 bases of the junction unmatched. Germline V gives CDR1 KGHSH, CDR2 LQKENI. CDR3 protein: CASYYSGAADTQYF. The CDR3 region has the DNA TGTGCCAGTTATTATAGCGGGGCCGCGGATACGCAGTATTTT.

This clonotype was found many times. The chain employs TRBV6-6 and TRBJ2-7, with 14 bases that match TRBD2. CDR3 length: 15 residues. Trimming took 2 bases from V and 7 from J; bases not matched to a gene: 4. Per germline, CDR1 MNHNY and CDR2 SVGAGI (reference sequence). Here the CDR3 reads CASSYPGLAGVEQYF. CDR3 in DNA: TGTGCCAGCAGTTACCCGGGACTAGCGGGAGTAGAGCAGTACTTC.

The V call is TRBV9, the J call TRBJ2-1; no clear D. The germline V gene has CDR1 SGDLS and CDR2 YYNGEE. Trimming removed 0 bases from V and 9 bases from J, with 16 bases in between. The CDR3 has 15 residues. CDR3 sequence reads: CASSVARRPTTEQFF. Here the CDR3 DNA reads TGTGCCAGCAGCGTAGCGAGACGTCCCACGACTGAGCAGTTCTTC. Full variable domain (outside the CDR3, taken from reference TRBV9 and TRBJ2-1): DSGVTQTPKHLITATGQRVTLRCSPRSGDLSVYWYQQSLDQGLQFLIQYYNGEERAKGNILERFSAQQFPDLHSELNLSSLELGDSALYFCASSVARRPTTEQFFGPGTRLTVL.

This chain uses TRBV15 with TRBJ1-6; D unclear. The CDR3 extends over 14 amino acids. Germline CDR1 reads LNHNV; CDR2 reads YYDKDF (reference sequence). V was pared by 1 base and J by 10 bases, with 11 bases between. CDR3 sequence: CATSRVRELSPLHF. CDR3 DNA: TGTGCCACCAGCAGAGTGAGGGAGCTATCACCCCTCCACTTT.

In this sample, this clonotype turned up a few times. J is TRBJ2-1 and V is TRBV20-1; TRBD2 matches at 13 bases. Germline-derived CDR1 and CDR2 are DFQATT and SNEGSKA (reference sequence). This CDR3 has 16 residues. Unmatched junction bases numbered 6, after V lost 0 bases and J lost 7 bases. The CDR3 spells CSARDPGTSGDNEQFF. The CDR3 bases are TGCAGTGCTAGAGATCCCGGGACTAGCGGGGATAATGAGCAGTTCTTC.

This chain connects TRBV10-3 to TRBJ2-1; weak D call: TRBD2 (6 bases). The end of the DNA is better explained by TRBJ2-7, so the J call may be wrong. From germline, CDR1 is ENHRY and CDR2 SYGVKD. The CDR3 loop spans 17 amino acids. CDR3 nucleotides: TGTGCCATCAGTGAGTCGATTCGGGGGAGCTCCTACAATGAGCAGTACTTC. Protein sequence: CAISESIRGSSYNEQYF.

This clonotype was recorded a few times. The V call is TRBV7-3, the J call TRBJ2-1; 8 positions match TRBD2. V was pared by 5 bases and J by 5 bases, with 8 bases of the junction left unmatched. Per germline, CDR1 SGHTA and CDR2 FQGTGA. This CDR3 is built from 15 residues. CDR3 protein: CASSASGGSNNEQFF. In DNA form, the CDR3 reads TGTGCCAGCAGCGCCAGCGGGGGTTCTAACAATGAGCAGTTCTTC. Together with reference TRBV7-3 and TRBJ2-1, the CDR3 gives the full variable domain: GAGVSQTPSNKVTEKGKYVELRCDPISGHTALYWYRQSLGQGPEFLIYFQGTGAADDSGLPNDRFFAVRPEGSVSTLKIQRTERGDSAVYLCASSASGGSNNEQFFGPGTRLTVL.

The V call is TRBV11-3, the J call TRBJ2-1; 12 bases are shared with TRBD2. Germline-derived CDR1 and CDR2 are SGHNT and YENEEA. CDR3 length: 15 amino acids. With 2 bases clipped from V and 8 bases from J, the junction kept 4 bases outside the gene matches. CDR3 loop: CASSLSSGRAYEQFF. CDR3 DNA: TGTGCCAGCAGCTTATCTAGCGGGAGGGCCTATGAGCAGTTCTTC.

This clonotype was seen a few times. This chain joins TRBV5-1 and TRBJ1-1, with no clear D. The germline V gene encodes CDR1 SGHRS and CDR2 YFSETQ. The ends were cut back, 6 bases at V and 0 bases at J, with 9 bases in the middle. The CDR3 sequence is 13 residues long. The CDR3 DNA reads TGCGCCAGCACGTGGTCAATGAACACTGAAGCTTTCTTT. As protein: CASTWSMNTEAFF.

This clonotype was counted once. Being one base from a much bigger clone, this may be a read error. The CDR3 spells CASSQDEWGNTQYF. The CDR3, as DNA: TGCGCCAGCAGCCAAGATGAGTGGGGGAATACCCAGTACTTC. The rearrangement links TRBV4-1 to TRBJ2-5; D is tentatively TRBD1 or TRBD2 (5 bases each). The CDR3 runs to 14 residues. The V and J ends lost 0 bases and 8 bases respectively, with 13 bases between them. The germline V gene has CDR1 MGHRA and CDR2 YSYEKL.

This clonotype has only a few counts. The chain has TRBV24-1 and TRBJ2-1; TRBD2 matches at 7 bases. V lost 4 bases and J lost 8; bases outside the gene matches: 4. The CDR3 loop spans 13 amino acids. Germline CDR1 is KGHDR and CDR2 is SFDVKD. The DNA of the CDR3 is TGTGCCACCAGTGAGGCGGGGGACGATGAGCAGTTCTTC. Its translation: CATSEAGDDEQFF.

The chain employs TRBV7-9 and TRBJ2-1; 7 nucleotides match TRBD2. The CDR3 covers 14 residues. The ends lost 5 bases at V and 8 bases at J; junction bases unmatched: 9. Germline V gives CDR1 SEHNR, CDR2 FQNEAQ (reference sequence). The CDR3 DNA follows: TGTGCCAGCAGCCGACGCGGGGGATGGGATGAGCAGTTCTTC. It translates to CASSRRGGWDEQFF.

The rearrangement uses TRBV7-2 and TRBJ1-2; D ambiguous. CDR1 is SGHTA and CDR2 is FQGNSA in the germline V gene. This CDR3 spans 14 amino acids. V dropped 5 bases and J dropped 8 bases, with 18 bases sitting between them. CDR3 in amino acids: CASSTVAGRRGYTF. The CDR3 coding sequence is TGTGCCAGCAGCACCGTGGCAGGACGGAGAGGCTACACCTTC.

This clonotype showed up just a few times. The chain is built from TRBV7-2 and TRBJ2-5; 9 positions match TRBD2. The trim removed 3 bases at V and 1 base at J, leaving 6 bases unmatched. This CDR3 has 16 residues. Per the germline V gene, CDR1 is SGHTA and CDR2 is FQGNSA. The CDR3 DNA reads TGTGCCAGCAGCTTGGGACTAGCTAACCTCCAAGAGACCCAGTACTTC. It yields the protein CASSLGLANLQETQYF.

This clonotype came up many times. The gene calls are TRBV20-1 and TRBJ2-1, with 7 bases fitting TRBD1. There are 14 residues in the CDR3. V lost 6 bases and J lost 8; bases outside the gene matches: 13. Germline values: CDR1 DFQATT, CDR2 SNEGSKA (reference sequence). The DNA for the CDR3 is TGCAGTGCCAGAAGGGGGCAGGGGGTCGATGAGCAGTTCTTC. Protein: CSARRGQGVDEQFF.

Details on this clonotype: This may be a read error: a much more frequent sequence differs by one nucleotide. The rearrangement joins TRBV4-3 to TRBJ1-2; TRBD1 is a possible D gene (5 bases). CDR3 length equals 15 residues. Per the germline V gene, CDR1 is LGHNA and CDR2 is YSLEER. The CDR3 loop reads CAGSQDGRESYGYTF. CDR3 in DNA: TGCGCCGGCAGCCAAGATGGCAGGGAAAGCTATGGCTACACCTTC.

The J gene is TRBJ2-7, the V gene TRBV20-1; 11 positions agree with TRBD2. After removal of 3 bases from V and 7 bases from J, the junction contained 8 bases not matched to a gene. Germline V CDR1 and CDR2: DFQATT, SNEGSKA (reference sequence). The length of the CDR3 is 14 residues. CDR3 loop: CSASRSLAGGEQYF. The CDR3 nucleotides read TGCAGTGCTAGCCGGTCTCTAGCGGGAGGAGAGCAGTACTTC.

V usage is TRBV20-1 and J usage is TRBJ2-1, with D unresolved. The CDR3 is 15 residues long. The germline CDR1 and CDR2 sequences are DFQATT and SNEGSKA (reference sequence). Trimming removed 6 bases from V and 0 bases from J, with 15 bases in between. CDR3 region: CSAPERRFSYNEQFF. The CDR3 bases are TGCAGTGCCCCCGAGAGGCGGTTCTCCTACAATGAGCAGTTCTTC.

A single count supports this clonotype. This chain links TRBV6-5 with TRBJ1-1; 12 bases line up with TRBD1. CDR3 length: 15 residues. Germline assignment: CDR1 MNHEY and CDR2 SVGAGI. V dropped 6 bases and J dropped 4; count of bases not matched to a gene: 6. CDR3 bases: TGTGCCAGCAGAGATTTGGGACAGGGGGCCACTGAAGCTTTCTTT. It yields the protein CASRDLGQGATEAFF.

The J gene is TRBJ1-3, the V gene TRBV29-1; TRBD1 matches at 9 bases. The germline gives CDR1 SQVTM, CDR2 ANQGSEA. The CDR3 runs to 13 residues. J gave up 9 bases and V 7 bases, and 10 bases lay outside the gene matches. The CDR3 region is CSAGGQGSATIYF. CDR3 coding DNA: TGCAGCGCTGGGGGACAGGGTAGTGCCACCATATATTTT.

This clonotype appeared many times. The CDR3 nucleotides are TGCAGTGCTAGAGTACCTAGCGGGTCTCGCTACGAGCAGTACTTC. It specifies CSARVPSGSRYEQYF. The chain has TRBV20-1 and TRBJ2-7; 8 bases are shared with TRBD2. CDR1 and CDR2 from the germline V gene are DFQATT and SNEGSKA (reference sequence). The trim removed 1 base at V and 3 bases at J, leaving 8 bases unmatched. This CDR3 has 15 amino acids.

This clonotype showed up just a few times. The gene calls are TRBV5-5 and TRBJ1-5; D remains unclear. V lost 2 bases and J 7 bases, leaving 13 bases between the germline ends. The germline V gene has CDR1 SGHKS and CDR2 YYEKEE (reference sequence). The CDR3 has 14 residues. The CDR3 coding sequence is TGTGCCAGCAGCTTTTCGGGCGCGGACCAGCCCCAGCATTTT. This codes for CASSFSGADQPQHF.